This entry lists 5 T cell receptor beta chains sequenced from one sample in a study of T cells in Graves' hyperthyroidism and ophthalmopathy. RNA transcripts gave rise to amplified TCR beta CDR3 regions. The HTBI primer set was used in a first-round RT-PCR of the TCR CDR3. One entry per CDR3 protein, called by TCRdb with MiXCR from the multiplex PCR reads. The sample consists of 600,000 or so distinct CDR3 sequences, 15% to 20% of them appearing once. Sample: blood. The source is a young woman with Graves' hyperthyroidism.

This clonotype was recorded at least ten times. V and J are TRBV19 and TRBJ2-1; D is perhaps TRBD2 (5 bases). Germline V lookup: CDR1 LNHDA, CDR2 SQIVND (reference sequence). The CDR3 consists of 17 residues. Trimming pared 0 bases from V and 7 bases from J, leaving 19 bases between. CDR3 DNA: TGTGCCAGTAGTATAGATAGGTGGGAAGATCGGAGGAATGAGCAGTTCTTC. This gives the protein CASSIDRWEDRRNEQFF.

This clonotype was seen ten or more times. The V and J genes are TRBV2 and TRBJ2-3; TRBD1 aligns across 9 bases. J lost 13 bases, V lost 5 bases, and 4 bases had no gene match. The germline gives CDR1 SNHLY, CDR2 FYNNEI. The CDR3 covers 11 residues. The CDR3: CASSTGTGKYF. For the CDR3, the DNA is TGTGCCAGCAGTACCGGGACAGGGAAGTATTTT. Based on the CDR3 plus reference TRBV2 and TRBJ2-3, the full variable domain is EPEVTQTPSHQVTQMGQEVILRCVPISNHLYFYWYRQILGQKVEFLVSFYNNEISEKSEIFDDQFSVERPDGSNFTLKIRSTKLEDSAMYFCASSTGTGKYFGPGTRLTVL.

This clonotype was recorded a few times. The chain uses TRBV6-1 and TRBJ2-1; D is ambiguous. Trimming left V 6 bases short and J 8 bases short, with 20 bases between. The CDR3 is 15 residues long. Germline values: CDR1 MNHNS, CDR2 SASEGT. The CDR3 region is CASSHGWESGYEQFF. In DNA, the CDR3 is TGTGCCAGCAGCCACGGGTGGGAATCTGGCTATGAGCAGTTCTTC.

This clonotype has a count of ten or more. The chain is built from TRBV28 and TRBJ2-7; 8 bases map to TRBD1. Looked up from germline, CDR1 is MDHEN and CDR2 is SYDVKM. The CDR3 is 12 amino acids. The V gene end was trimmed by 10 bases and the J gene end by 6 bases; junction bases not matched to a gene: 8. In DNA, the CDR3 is TGTGCCATAATGCAGGGGGCGGGCGAGCAGTACTTC. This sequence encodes CAIMQGAGEQYF.

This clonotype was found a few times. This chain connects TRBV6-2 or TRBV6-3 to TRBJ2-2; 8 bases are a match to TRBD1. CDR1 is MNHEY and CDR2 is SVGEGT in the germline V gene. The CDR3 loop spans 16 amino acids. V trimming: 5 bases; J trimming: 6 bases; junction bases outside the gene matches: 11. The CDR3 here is CASSLSGQGIAGELFF. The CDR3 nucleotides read TGTGCCAGCAGTCTCTCAGGACAGGGTATTGCCGGGGAGCTGTTTTTT.